This T cell receptor beta chain is drawn from a study of post-analysis software for immune sequencing data. Tagging with unique molecular identifiers was a feature of the TCR beta cDNA libraries. TCRdb used MiXCR to reprocess the PCR reads, holding one entry per CDR3 protein. The sample holds about 400,000 distinct CDR3 sequences, 30% to 45% seen once. Regarding the study as a whole: Five TRBV segments were significantly more frequent in patients than in controls. TRBV5-6, TRBV5-1 and TRBV20-1 were among these segments.

The CDR3 is 15 residues long. Germline V gene sequence: CDR1 SEHNR, CDR2 FQNEAQ (reference sequence). Between the trimmed V and J ends, which lost 6 bases and 10 bases, there was a span of 19 bases. This clonotype showed up just a few times. What it binds is not known. The TCR comes from a girl aged 5 to 17 with multiple sclerosis. The material sequenced was blood. V is TRBV7-9 and J is TRBJ1-6; D is undetermined. CDR3 amino acids: CASRAQREVGSPLHF. As DNA, the CDR3 is TGTGCCAGCAGGGCCCAGCGGGAAGTAGGGTCACCCCTCCACTTT.